The 30 T cell receptor beta chains reported below all come from one sample, sequenced in a study of PD-L1 blockade in urothelial cancer. Measured with immunoSEQ multiplex PCR; TCRdb has only the in-frame clones, and not every one. This sample has about 100,000 clones, with about 91% found just once. Source: PBMCs, taken around atezolizumab (anti-PD-L1) treatment. The source of these receptors is a woman older than 75 with urothelial cancer.

This rearrangement joins TRBV27 to TRBJ1-2; 8 bases are a match to TRBD1. The junction had 8 bases not matched to a gene; V was cut back by 5 bases and J by 3 bases. The CDR3 runs to 15 residues. Germline V gene sequence: CDR1 MNHEY, CDR2 SMNVEV (reference sequence). The DNA of the CDR3 is TGTGCCAGCAGTACCCAACAGGGGGGCGACTATGGCTACACCTTC. As protein: CASSTQQGGDYGYTF.

The rearrangement links TRBV19 to TRBJ2-7; 11 nucleotides line up with TRBD2. The CDR3 loop spans 14 amino acids. The ends lost 7 bases at V and 0 bases at J; junction bases unmatched: 2. CDR1 is LNHDA, CDR2 SQIVND, per germline (reference sequence). CDR3 in amino acids: CASKGLADSYEQYF. CDR3 DNA: TGTGCCAGTAAGGGACTAGCGGACTCCTACGAGCAGTACTTC.

The chain uses TRBV30 and TRBJ1-2; no definite D call. V shed 2 bases and J shed 8 bases, with 15 bases lying between them. The CDR3 length is 13 residues. Germline V lookup: CDR1 GTSNPN, CDR2 SVGIG (reference sequence). The CDR3: CAWSLAGRVGYTF. In DNA, the CDR3 is TGTGCCTGGAGTCTTGCGGGGAGGGTGGGCTACACCTTC.

The chain is built from TRBV25-1 and TRBJ1-1; the D gene is possibly TRBD1 (6 bases). The length of the CDR3 is 14 residues. The germline gives CDR1 MGHDK, CDR2 SYGVNS. V was pared by 7 bases and J by 6 bases, with 18 bases between. The CDR3 DNA sequence: TGTGCCAGCACCAGGGGCGCGGATACGTCTGAAGCTTTCTTT. Residues: CASTRGADTSEAFF. The whole variable domain, filled in from reference TRBV25-1 and TRBJ1-1, reads EADIYQTPRYLVIGTGKKITLECSQTMGHDKMYWYQQDPGMELHLIHYSYGVNSTEKGDLSSESTVSRIRTEHFPLTLESARPSHTSQYLCASTRGADTSEAFFGQGTRLTVV.

The rearrangement links TRBV2 to TRBJ1-5, with 7 nucleotides matching TRBD1. The J segment lost 3 bases and the V segment lost 8 bases, leaving 7 bases of the junction unmatched. Germline V lookup: CDR1 SNHLY, CDR2 FYNNEI. CDR3 length: 14 amino acids. The CDR3 loop reads CASGRDSYNQPQHF. CDR3 nucleotides: TGTGCCAGCGGAAGGGACAGTTACAATCAGCCCCAGCATTTT.

The chain carries TRBV30 and TRBJ1-1, with D perhaps TRBD1 (6 bases). The germline CDR1 and CDR2 sequences are GTSNPN and SVGIG (reference sequence). V dropped 1 base and J dropped 11 bases, with 20 bases sitting between them. The CDR3 is 14 residues long. The CDR3 reads CAWSGEDRTGGAFF. In DNA form, the CDR3 reads TGTGCCTGGAGTGGTGAAGACAGGACGGGAGGGGCTTTCTTT.

This chain uses TRBV6-1 with TRBJ1-3, with 7 bases that match TRBD1. Per the germline V gene, CDR1 is MNHNS and CDR2 is SASEGT. The V segment lost 7 bases and the J segment 2 bases; nucleotides outside the gene matches: 5. The CDR3 has 14 amino acids. The CDR3 DNA is TGTGCCAGCACCGGGACAGAAGCTGGAAACACCATATATTTT. It yields the protein CASTGTEAGNTIYF.

The chain combines TRBV7-2 with TRBJ2-1; TRBD2 aligns across 7 bases. The germline CDR1 and CDR2 sequences are SGHTA and FQGNSA. After removal of 3 bases from V and 4 bases from J, the junction contained 6 bases not matched to a gene. The length of the CDR3 is 15 residues. The CDR3 is CASSLAGVRYNEQFF. The CDR3 bases are TGTGCCAGCAGCTTGGCGGGAGTGAGGTACAATGAGCAGTTCTTC.

This CDR3 reads CASLRDTYEQYF. The CDR3 DNA is TGTGCCAGTCTGAGGGATACCTACGAGCAGTACTTC. This sequence joins TRBV28 and TRBJ2-7, with D perhaps TRBD2 (5 bases). The CDR3 is 12 residues long. Per germline, CDR1 MDHEN and CDR2 SYDVKM. Trimming stripped 9 bases from V and 2 bases from J, with 11 bases between. The whole variable domain, remainder taken from reference TRBV28 and TRBJ2-7, is DVKVTQSSRYLVKRTGEKVFLECVQDMDHENMFWYRQDPGLGLRLIYFSYDVKMKEKGDIPEGYSVSREKKERFSLILESASTNQTSMYLCASLRDTYEQYFGPGTRLTVT.

This chain links TRBV7-7 with TRBJ2-7; 10 bases agree with TRBD2. Trimming removed 5 bases from V and 6 bases from J; junction bases left unmatched: 7. CDR3 length: 14 residues. Germline loops: CDR1 SSHAT, CDR2 FNYEAQ (reference sequence). CDR3 sequence (DNA): TGTGCCAGCAGCCCCAGCGGGAGGGCCGTCGAGCAGTACTTC. Protein product: CASSPSGRAVEQYF.

The sample holds one count of this clone. V gene TRBV27 combines with J gene TRBJ2-3; TRBD1 is a possible D gene (5 bases). Trimming left V 5 bases short and J 1 base short, with 16 bases between. The CDR3 covers 16 residues. Germline loops: CDR1 MNHEY, CDR2 SMNVEV (reference sequence). The CDR3 sequence: CASSAYSGMGTDTQYF. CDR3 bases: TGTGCCAGCAGTGCATACTCAGGGATGGGCACAGATACGCAGTATTTT.

The V gene is TRBV18, the J gene TRBJ2-3; 10 bases fit TRBD2. The length of the CDR3 is 16 residues. CDR1 KGHSH and CDR2 LQKENI come from the germline V gene. The V and J ends lost 0 bases and 4 bases, in that order; junction bases with no gene match: 4. In DNA form, the CDR3 reads TGTGCCAGCTCACCACCTAGCGGGAGGTGGGCAGATACGCAGTATTTT. This encodes CASSPPSGRWADTQYF.

The chain recombines TRBV20-1 with TRBJ1-1; D is unresolved. Germline values: CDR1 DFQATT, CDR2 SNEGSKA (reference sequence). There are 10 residues in the CDR3. Between the trimmed V and J ends, which lost 2 bases and 8 bases, there was a span of 6 bases. The CDR3 DNA reads as TGCAGTGCTAGACTAGGCGAAGCTTTCTTT. Its translation is CSARLGEAFF.

V and J are TRBV6-5 and TRBJ2-7, with D perhaps TRBD2 (5 bases). The CDR3 spans 15 residues. The germline V gene has CDR1 MNHEY and CDR2 SVGAGI. Trimming took 5 bases from V and 4 from J, leaving 18 bases between them. The CDR3 region has the DNA TGTGCCAGCAGTCCAACCCCTGTTCGGGGATACGAGCAGTACTTC. It encodes CASSPTPVRGYEQYF.

This rearrangement joins TRBV30 to TRBJ1-5; D perhaps matches TRBD1 (5 bases). This CDR3 is built from 13 residues. V dropped 1 base and J dropped 5 bases, with 9 bases sitting between them. Looked up from germline, CDR1 is GTSNPN and CDR2 is SVGIG (reference sequence). The CDR3 bases are TGTGCCTGGAGTGCGGGGGTCGATCAGCCCCAGCATTTT. Translated: CAWSAGVDQPQHF. Based on the CDR3 plus reference TRBV30 and TRBJ1-5, the full variable domain is SQTIHQWPATLVQPVGSPLSLECTVEGTSNPNLYWYRQAAGRGLQLLFYSVGIGQISSEVPQNLSASRPQDRQFILSSKKLLLSDSGFYLCAWSAGVDQPQHFGDGTRLSIL.

The V call is TRBV28, the J call TRBJ2-5; 8 bases are shared with TRBD1. The ends lost 10 bases at V and 6 bases at J; junction bases unmatched: 10. Germline V gene data show CDR1 as MDHEN and CDR2 as SYDVKM. There are 13 residues in the CDR3. CDR3 DNA: TGTGCCACCCAGGGGGCTTTGCGAAAGACCCAGTACTTC. It yields the protein CATQGALRKTQYF.

This clone appeared a single time. The chain couples TRBV28 to TRBJ1-1; 7 bases are a match to TRBD1. V was pared by 4 bases and J by 1 base, with 3 bases of the junction left unmatched. In germline, CDR1 is MDHEN, CDR2 SYDVKM. The CDR3 runs 14 residues. The CDR3 region is CASSSTGSNTEAFF. CDR3 DNA sequence: TGTGCCAGCAGTTCGACAGGGTCGAACACTGAAGCTTTCTTT.

The V and J genes are TRBV15 and TRBJ1-2; D perhaps matches TRBD1 (6 bases). This CDR3 contains 13 residues. Germline V CDR1 and CDR2: LNHNV, YYDKDF (reference sequence). V lost 4 bases and J lost 2, with 8 bases in between. The CDR3 spells CATSTGQNYGYTF. DNA of the CDR3: TGTGCCACCAGCACCGGACAGAACTATGGCTACACCTTC. Full variable domain (rest looked up from reference TRBV15 and TRBJ1-2): DAMVIQNPRYQVTQFGKPVTLSCSQTLNHNVMYWYQQKSSQAPKLLFHYYDKDFNNEADTPDNFQSRRPNTSFCFLDIRSPGLGDTAMYLCATSTGQNYGYTFGSGTRLTVV.

This clone was seen a few times. This chain connects TRBV28 to TRBJ2-3; a possible D gene is TRBD1 (6 bases). Trimming stripped 6 bases from V and 0 bases from J, with 16 bases between. The CDR3 totals 16 residues. Germline values: CDR1 MDHEN, CDR2 SYDVKM. CDR3 region: CASRPLPGHSTDTQYF. As DNA, the CDR3 is TGTGCCAGCAGGCCGTTGCCGGGACACAGCACAGATACGCAGTATTTT. Based on the CDR3 plus reference TRBV28 and TRBJ2-3, the full variable domain is DVKVTQSSRYLVKRTGEKVFLECVQDMDHENMFWYRQDPGLGLRLIYFSYDVKMKEKGDIPEGYSVSREKKERFSLILESASTNQTSMYLCASRPLPGHSTDTQYFGPGTRLTVL.

This clone was observed a handful of times. This chain joins TRBV27 and TRBJ2-7; 8 bases line up with TRBD2. There are 14 residues in the CDR3. Trimming removed 6 bases from V and 8 bases from J; junction bases left unmatched: 12. Germline lookup yields CDR1 MNHEY and CDR2 SMNVEV (reference sequence). DNA for the CDR3: TGTGCCAGCAGCCCAGGGACTAGGGCTACGCAGCAGTACTTC. Its protein product is CASSPGTRATQQYF.

J is TRBJ2-5 and V is TRBV5-6, with D perhaps TRBD2 (7 bases). The germline V gene has CDR1 SGHDT and CDR2 YYEEEE. This CDR3 is built from 16 residues. Deletions cut 4 bases from V and 5 bases from J, with 21 bases between. The CDR3 loop is CASSALRAGAGETQYF. The CDR3 coding sequence is TGTGCCAGCAGCGCCCTTCGCGCGGGGGCTGGGGAGACCCAGTACTTC.

The chain recombines TRBV2 with TRBJ2-7; unclear D gene. The CDR3 spans 13 residues. V was pared by 4 bases and J by 5 bases, with 12 bases between. Germline V gives CDR1 SNHLY, CDR2 FYNNEI. The CDR3 coding sequence is TGTGCCAGCAGTGTCGAGCTGCCGGACGAGCAGTACTTC. It yields the protein CASSVELPDEQYF.

This clone was detected once. V and J are TRBV5-1 and TRBJ2-3, with D perhaps TRBD1 (5 bases). Germline V lookup: CDR1 SGHRS, CDR2 YFSETQ. There are 13 residues in the CDR3. V gave up 4 bases and J gave up 5 bases, with 11 bases separating them. CDR3 sequence reads: CASSQIGVDTQYF. CDR3 nucleotides: TGCGCCAGCAGCCAAATAGGGGTAGATACGCAGTATTTT.

The CDR3 bases are TGTGCCTGGAGTGTACAAGGGGTTCCAGCGCAGTTTTTT. This translates into CAWSVQGVPAQFF. The chain combines TRBV30 with TRBJ1-4, with D possibly matching TRBD1 (5 bases). The CDR3 has 13 residues. Trimming left V 0 bases short and J 16 bases short, with 18 bases between. Germline V gene data show CDR1 as GTSNPN and CDR2 as SVGIG (reference sequence).

V is TRBV5-1 and J is TRBJ1-1, with D possibly TRBD1 on 5 matching bases. V was pared by 1 base and J by 6 bases, with 19 bases between. There are 16 residues in the CDR3. In germline, CDR1 is SGHRS, CDR2 YFSETQ. The CDR3 protein is CASSLRGFAGHPEAFF. CDR3 nucleotide sequence: TGCGCCAGCAGCTTGAGAGGTTTCGCGGGGCATCCTGAAGCTTTCTTT.

The gene calls are TRBV7-9 and TRBJ2-3; 8 bases line up with TRBD2. This CDR3 contains 15 residues. V gave up 5 bases and J gave up 2 bases; unmatched junction bases: 6. From germline, CDR1 is SEHNR and CDR2 FQNEAQ (reference sequence). The CDR3 sequence: CASSALAGLTDTQYF. The CDR3 DNA reads TGTGCCAGCAGCGCTTTAGCGGGGCTCACAGATACGCAGTATTTT.

The rearrangement links TRBV5-1 to TRBJ2-3; 12 bases line up with TRBD1. The CDR3 consists of 16 residues. Germline-derived CDR1 and CDR2 are SGHRS and YFSETQ. J was trimmed by 3 bases and V by 1 base; bases with no gene match: 3. The chain's CDR3 is CASSLTGQGATDTQYF. DNA for the CDR3: TGCGCCAGCAGCTTGACGGGACAGGGGGCAACAGATACGCAGTATTTT.

The rearrangement joins TRBV19 to TRBJ1-5, with D hard to call. The CDR3 runs 14 residues. Germline V CDR1 and CDR2: LNHDA, SQIVND (reference sequence). V was trimmed by 6 bases and J by 0 bases, leaving 9 bases between them. CDR3 residues: CASSGSRSNQPQHF. The DNA of the CDR3 is TGTGCCAGTAGCGGGTCACGTAGCAATCAGCCCCAGCATTTT.

J is TRBJ2-2 and V is TRBV30; TRBD2 agrees at 10 bases. Germline CDR1 is GTSNPN and CDR2 is SVGIG (reference sequence). CDR3 length equals 15 residues. J lost 2 bases, V lost 3 bases, and 3 bases had no gene match. CDR3 in amino acids: CAWSGLAVNTGELFF. DNA of the CDR3: TGTGCCTGGAGCGGACTAGCGGTTAACACCGGGGAGCTGTTTTTT.

There are a few counts of this clone. The chain carries TRBV5-4 and TRBJ1-2, with 12 bases lining up with TRBD1. Germline trimming cut 3 bases from V and 6 bases from J; bases unmatched to any gene: 3. CDR1 is SGHNT and CDR2 is YYREEE in the germline V gene (reference sequence). The CDR3 consists of 14 residues. CDR3 loop: CASSWDRGQDGYTF. CDR3 DNA sequence: TGTGCCAGCAGCTGGGACAGGGGGCAGGATGGCTACACCTTC.